A selection of T cell receptor beta chains follows, all from one sample in a study of cytomegalovirus exposure and HLA in healthy donors. Libraries were prepared by immunoSEQ multiplex PCR; TCRdb keeps only in-frame clonotypes and omits some of them. The sample has 150,000 to 250,000 clones, approximately 78% seen once. Sequencing input: PBMCs. These receptor sequences come from a woman between 45 and 65 years old in good health and CMV-seropositive. The CDR3 runs from the conserved cysteine through the conserved F or W. Each record gives: D gene, clone size, V gene, J gene, CDR3 protein, CDR3 DNA. The D gene is left open where the match is weak. The size field is filled for only some rows; it gives once, few, many or a size class.

TRBD1	.	TRBV10-3	TRBJ2-7	CAISESGQGSSYEQYF	TGTGCCATCAGTGAGTCGGGACAGGGGAGCTCCTACGAGCAGTACTTC
.	few	TRBV28	TRBJ1-2	CASSLTEGRDYDGYTF	TGTGCCAGCAGTTTAACAGAAGGACGGGATTATGATGGCTACACCTTC
.	.	TRBV4-3	TRBJ1-2	CASSQEMGVEGYTF	TGCGCCAGCAGCCAAGAAATGGGAGTAGAAGGCTACACCTTC
.	.	TRBV29-1	TRBJ2-7	CSVDSSGDEQYF	TGCAGCGTTGATAGTAGCGGCGACGAGCAGTACTTC
.	.	TRBV6-5	TRBJ2-7	CASSRDITYEQYF	TGTGCCAGCAGTCGGGACATCACCTACGAGCAGTACTTC
.	.	TRBV27	TRBJ1-5	CASSLFFGNQPQHF	TGTGCCAGCAGTTTATTTTTCGGGAATCAGCCCCAGCATTTT
TRBD1	.	TRBV5-4	TRBJ1-2	CASSLKGGAYGYTF	TGTGCCAGCAGCTTGAAAGGGGGCGCTTATGGCTACACCTTC
.	.	TRBV4-1	TRBJ1-1	CASSQETTVNTEAFF	TGCGCCAGCAGCCAAGAGACGACAGTCAACACTGAAGCTTTCTTT
TRBD2	.	TRBV2	TRBJ2-3	CASSRGRGRSTDTQYF	TGTGCCAGTTCGCGGGGGAGGGGCCGAAGCACAGATACGCAGTATTTT
.	once	TRBV20-1	TRBJ1-2	CSAPTRVGYTF	TGCAGTGCACCGACCAGGGTTGGCTACACCTTC
TRBD2	.	TRBV11-2	TRBJ2-5	CASSLEALGLAGGGGTQYF	TGTGCCAGCAGCTTAGAGGCCCTGGGGCTAGCGGGAGGTGGTGGGACCCAGTACTTC
.	.	TRBV7-9	TRBJ1-1	CASSSPSVNTEAFF	TGTGCCAGCAGCTCCCCTTCCGTGAACACTGAAGCTTTCTTT
TRBD1	.	TRBV6-6	TRBJ1-1	CASSSRGLGNTEAFF	TGTGCCAGCAGTTCGAGGGGGCTCGGGAACACTGAAGCTTTCTTT
TRBD1	.	TRBV11-2	TRBJ2-7	CASSSGGTYEQYF	TGTGCCAGCAGCTCAGGGGGTACCTACGAGCAGTACTTC
.	.	TRBV7-2	TRBJ1-1	CASSFLQAGLGNTEAFF	TGTGCCAGCAGCTTTCTCCAGGCCGGTTTGGGGAACACTGAAGCTTTCTTT
.	.	TRBV4-1	TRBJ2-1	CASSQRQVWDEQFF	TGCGCCAGCAGCCAGCGCCAGGTTTGGGATGAGCAGTTCTTC
.	once	TRBV9	TRBJ2-7	CASSVVRTVSSYEQYF	TGTGCCAGCAGCGTAGTAAGGACAGTTTCCTCCTACGAGCAGTACTTC
TRBD2	.	TRBV25-1	TRBJ2-1	CASSDISGDANEQFF	TGTGCCAGCAGTGACATTAGCGGGGACGCCAATGAGCAGTTCTTC
.	.	TRBV6-5	TRBJ1-1	CASSYSYRVNTEAFF	TGTGCCAGCAGTTACTCGTACAGGGTAAACACTGAAGCTTTCTTT
.	.	TRBV5-4	TRBJ2-7	CASTVQGPSYEQYF	TGTGCCAGCACCGTACAGGGACCATCCTACGAGCAGTACTTC
.	.	TRBV7-9	TRBJ2-7	CASSLQSVSSYERYF	TGTGCCAGCAGCTTACAAAGCGTAAGCTCCTACGAGCGGTACTTC
.	.	TRBV5-4	TRBJ2-5	CASSSAQGGGKETQYF	TGTGCCAGCAGCTCCGCCCAAGGGGGAGGGAAAGAGACCCAGTACTTC
.	.	TRBV7-9	TRBJ2-2	CASTWQGDTGELFF	TGTGCCAGCACCTGGCAGGGCGACACCGGGGAGCTGTTTTTT
.	.	TRBV2	TRBJ1-3	CASRGRGGKPGNTIYF	TGTGCCAGCAGGGGGAGGGGGGGCAAACCTGGAAACACCATATATTTT
TRBD2	.	TRBV7-9	TRBJ2-3	CASSLTSGTDTQYF	TGTGCCAGCAGCCTAACTAGCGGGACAGATACGCAGTATTTT
.	.	TRBV2	TRBJ2-3	CASSEQALNTQYF	TGTGCCAGCAGTGAACAGGCGCTTAATACGCAGTATTTT
TRBD1	few	TRBV25-1	TRBJ1-6	CASIRQGTNSPLHF	TGTGCCAGCATTAGACAGGGCACTAATTCACCCCTCCACTTT